These 28 T cell receptor beta chains were sequenced from one sample in a study of T cells expressing NK-cell markers. TCRdb reprocessed the 5' RACE reads and keeps a single row for each CDR3 protein, giving no DNA. There are 550,000 to 600,000 distinct CDR3 sequences in the sample, with roughly 3.4% held by the top ten. Sample: blood T cells: a sorted CD56 or NKG2C T cell subset, CD4+ or CD8+ T cells, or bulk PBMC T cells (not recorded which). These receptors originate from a man aged 18 to 30 in good health.

The CDR3 here is CASKVPSYNEQFF. The chain couples TRBV12-3 or TRBV12-4 to TRBJ2-1. This CDR3 has 13 amino acids.

The J gene is TRBJ1-4, the V gene TRBV20-1. CDR3 length equals 11 residues. Germline CDR1 reads DFQATT; CDR2 reads SNEGSKA (reference sequence). The CDR3 reads CSARKDEKLFF.

The chain uses TRBV20-1 and TRBJ1-5. The CDR3 spans 15 residues. Looked up from germline, CDR1 is DFQATT and CDR2 is SNEGSKA (reference sequence). The CDR3 protein is CSAEAQRGTRGPQHF.

The chain carries TRBV7-2 and TRBJ2-5; TCRdb reports TRBD1, a call that lacks DNA to check it against. Germline CDR1 and CDR2: SGHTA and FQGNSA. This CDR3 has 15 amino acids. CDR3 protein: CASRPKTGGQETQYF. The full variable domain, rest sourced from reference TRBV7-2 and TRBJ2-5, is GAGVSQSPSNKVTEKGKDVELRCDPISGHTALYWYRQSLGQGLEFLIYFQGNSAPDKSGLPSDRFSAERTGGSVSTLTIQRTQQEDSAVYLCASRPKTGGQETQYFGPGTRLLVL.

The chain employs TRBV6-2 or TRBV6-3 and TRBJ2-4; there is no DNA to check the TCRdb D call of TRBD2. The CDR3 is 11 residues long. Germline CDR1 is MNHEY and CDR2 is SVGEGT. CDR3 sequence reads: CASSYGTLRYF.

CDR3 in amino acids: CASSRGGQNTGELFF. V gene TRBV21-1 combines with J gene TRBJ2-2; absent DNA, TCRdb's TRBD1 call cannot be checked. TRBV21-1 is listed as a pseudogene. This CDR3 contains 15 residues.

The genes are TRBV6-2 or TRBV6-3 and TRBJ2-5; TCRdb proposes TRBD2, but this gene call is untestable without DNA. Germline CDR1 and CDR2: MNHEY and SVGEGT. The CDR3 is 16 residues long. CDR3 in amino acids: CASSTGLAGGPETQYF.

The CDR3 reads CAISEPPREAFF. This chain uses TRBV10-3 with TRBJ1-1. The germline CDR1 and CDR2 sequences are ENHRY and SYGVKD. The CDR3 runs to 12 residues.

The chain links TRBV9 to TRBJ2-4. From germline, CDR1 is SGDLS and CDR2 YYNGEE. The CDR3 length is 16 residues. CDR3 in amino acids: CASSVGADLAKNIQYF. The full variable domain, its missing parts supplied by reference TRBV9 and TRBJ2-4, is DSGVTQTPKHLITATGQRVTLRCSPRSGDLSVYWYQQSLDQGLQFLIQYYNGEERAKGNILERFSAQQFPDLHSELNLSSLELGDSALYFCASSVGADLAKNIQYFGAGTRLSVL.

The chain has TRBV20-1 and TRBJ2-1. The CDR3 contains 13 residues. Germline V gene sequence: CDR1 DFQATT, CDR2 SNEGSKA (reference sequence). The chain's CDR3 is CSASRSSYNEQFF.

The V call is TRBV27, the J call TRBJ2-1; the TRBD2 assignment by TCRdb is unverifiable without DNA. CDR3 length: 15 residues. CDR1 and CDR2 (germline): MNHEY, SMNVEV (reference sequence). The CDR3 spells CASSGDWGGNNEQFF.

The chain has TRBV20-1 and TRBJ2-1. The CDR3 extends over 12 amino acids. Germline V lookup: CDR1 DFQATT, CDR2 SNEGSKA (reference sequence). This CDR3 reads CSALVGYNEQFF.

The gene calls are TRBV7-6 and TRBJ2-1; the TCRdb D gene call, TRBD2, has no DNA to confirm it. The CDR3 sequence is 19 residues long. Germline CDR1 reads SGHVS; CDR2 reads FNYEAQ. CDR3 loop: CASSLQGSTSGIAGDEQFF.

The chain carries TRBV28 and TRBJ2-3. The CDR3 sequence is 16 residues long. Germline assignment: CDR1 MDHEN and CDR2 SYDVKM. CDR3 region: CASSFPRKTGADTQYF.

The chain recombines TRBV6-1 with TRBJ1-1; TCRdb's D call, TRBD1, is unchecked because there is no DNA. CDR3 size: 15 residues. Germline V gene lookup returns CDR1 MNHNS and CDR2 SASEGT. The CDR3 sequence is CASSGQGGVNTEAFF.

The V call is TRBV3-1, the J call TRBJ2-1; TCRdb's D call of TRBD2 is untestable without DNA. The CDR3 spans 16 residues. Germline values: CDR1 LGHDT, CDR2 YNNKEL (reference sequence). The CDR3 is CASSQDRTRTYNEQFF.

The V call is TRBV4-1, the J call TRBJ2-3; TCRdb calls TRBD2, which cannot be checked without DNA. Germline CDR1 MGHRA, CDR2 YSYEKL. The CDR3 runs 17 residues. CDR3 region: CASSQDAQRARTDTQYF.

The V call is TRBV6-2 or TRBV6-3, the J call TRBJ2-1; TCRdb reports TRBD1, a call that lacks DNA to check it against. From germline, CDR1 is MNHEY and CDR2 SVGEGT. The CDR3 covers 14 residues. The CDR3 loop reads CASNYALMGNEQFF.

This rearrangement joins TRBV5-5 to TRBJ2-7; TCRdb proposes TRBD2, but this gene call is untestable without DNA. From germline, CDR1 is SGHKS and CDR2 YYEKEE (reference sequence). CDR3 length: 15 amino acids. The CDR3 loop is CASSPGGLAVYEQYF.

This chain links TRBV7-7 with TRBJ2-3. The CDR3 length is 13 residues. CDR1 and CDR2 from the germline V gene are SSHAT and FNYEAQ (reference sequence). CDR3 in amino acids: CASSLASGDTQYF. Combining the CDR3 with reference TRBV7-7 and TRBJ2-3 gives the whole variable domain GAGVSQSPRYKVTKRGQDVTLRCDPISSHATLYWYQQALGQGPEFLTYFNYEAQPDKSGLPSDRFSAERPEGSISTLTIQRTEQRDSAMYRCASSLASGDTQYFGPGTRLTVL.

This sequence joins TRBV6-2 or TRBV6-3 and TRBJ2-1; TCRdb proposes TRBD1, but this gene call is untestable without DNA. CDR1 MNHEY and CDR2 SVGEGT come from the germline V gene. The CDR3 contains 13 residues. The CDR3 reads CASSPPGTNEQFF.

CDR3 residues: CASSQEGVGSGRSYNEQFF. The chain couples TRBV4-2 to TRBJ2-1; TCRdb proposes TRBD1, but this gene call is untestable without DNA. Germline CDR1 is LGHNA and CDR2 is YNFKEQ. The CDR3 consists of 19 residues.

The genes are TRBV4-2 and TRBJ2-1; TCRdb reports TRBD2, a call that lacks DNA to check it against. The germline V gene has CDR1 LGHNA and CDR2 YNFKEQ. The CDR3 has 15 residues. CDR3 loop: CASSQDGTPSDEQFF.

The rearrangement joins TRBV2 to TRBJ2-1; TCRdb calls TRBD1, which cannot be checked without DNA. Germline values: CDR1 SNHLY, CDR2 FYNNEI. CDR3 length: 14 amino acids. CDR3 sequence: CASSRTGMLNEQFF.

The chain uses TRBV2 and TRBJ1-2. CDR3 length equals 15 residues. CDR1 is SNHLY and CDR2 is FYNNEI in the germline V gene. CDR3 residues: CASSVRVKGVYGYTF.

V is TRBV15 and J is TRBJ2-1; TCRdb selects TRBD2, and the lack of DNA leaves this call unchecked. CDR1 is LNHNV, CDR2 YYDKDF, per germline (reference sequence). This CDR3 has 15 residues. CDR3 loop: CATKPSGREMNEQFF.

This chain links TRBV6-1 with TRBJ2-7; as DNA is missing, the TRBD1 call by TCRdb cannot be tested. There are 15 residues in the CDR3. Germline assignment: CDR1 MNHNS and CDR2 SASEGT. The CDR3 protein is CASTPGATITYEQYF.

CDR3 amino acids: CASSLLEAGGTEKLFF. This chain links TRBV5-5 with TRBJ1-4. Germline lookup yields CDR1 SGHKS and CDR2 YYEKEE (reference sequence). This CDR3 has 16 amino acids.